The clone carrying this TCR beta chain showed up many times. The antigen is unknown. RNA transcripts yielded amplified TCR beta CDR3 regions. HTBI primers were employed in a first-round RT-PCR of the TCR CDR3. In TCRdb, the multiplex PCR reads were re-called with MiXCR into one record per CDR3 protein. The table shows under 550,000 distinct CDR3 sequences, with just under 20% occurring only once. Trimming took off 5 bases at V and 6 bases at J, with 11 bases between the two ends. Germline assignment: CDR1 SGHAT and CDR2 FQNNGV. This CDR3 is 13 amino acids long. These data are taken from a study of T cells in Graves' hyperthyroidism and ophthalmopathy. Looking at the study overall: Peripheral blood collection took place at initial diagnosis, before any treatment.

Study conclusions and caveats: Ophthalmopathy and stable hyperthyroidism were told apart by a 13 V-J model.

The chain combines TRBV11-2 with TRBJ2-1, with D perhaps matching TRBD2 (5 bases). The sequenced sample was blood. The TCR comes from a man aged 35-49 years with Graves' ophthalmopathy. Written as DNA, the CDR3 is TGTGCCAGCAGCCCCGGGCGGGTCAATGAGCAGTTCTTC. Residues: CASSPGRVNEQFF.